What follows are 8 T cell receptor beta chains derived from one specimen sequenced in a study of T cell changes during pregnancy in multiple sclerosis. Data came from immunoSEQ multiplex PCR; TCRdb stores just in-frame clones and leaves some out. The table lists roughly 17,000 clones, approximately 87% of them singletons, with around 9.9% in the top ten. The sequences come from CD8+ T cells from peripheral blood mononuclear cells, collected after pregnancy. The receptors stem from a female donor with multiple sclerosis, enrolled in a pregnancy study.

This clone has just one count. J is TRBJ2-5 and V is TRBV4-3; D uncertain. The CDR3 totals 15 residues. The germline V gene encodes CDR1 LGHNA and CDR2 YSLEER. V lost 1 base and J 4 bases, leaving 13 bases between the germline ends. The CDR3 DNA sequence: TGCGCCAGCAGCCAAGCCCGTGGAGAAGGAGAGACCCAGTACTTC. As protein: CASSQARGEGETQYF.

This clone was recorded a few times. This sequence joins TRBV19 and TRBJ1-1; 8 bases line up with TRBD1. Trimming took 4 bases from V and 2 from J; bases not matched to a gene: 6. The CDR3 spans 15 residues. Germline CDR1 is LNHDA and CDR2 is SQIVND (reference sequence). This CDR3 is CASSKMTGVNTEAFF. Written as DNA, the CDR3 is TGTGCCAGTAGTAAGATGACAGGGGTTAACACTGAAGCTTTCTTT. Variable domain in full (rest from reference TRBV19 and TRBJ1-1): DGGITQSPKYLFRKEGQNVTLSCEQNLNHDAMYWYRQDPGQGLRLIYYSQIVNDFQKGDIAEGYSVSREKKESFPLTVTSAQKNPTAFYLCASSKMTGVNTEAFFGQGTRLTVV.

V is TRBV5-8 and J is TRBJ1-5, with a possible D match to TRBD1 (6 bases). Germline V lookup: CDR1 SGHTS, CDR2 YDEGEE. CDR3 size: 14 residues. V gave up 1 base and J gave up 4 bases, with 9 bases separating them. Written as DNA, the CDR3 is TGTGCCAGCAGCTTGTTGCAGGGGAATCAGCCCCAGCATTTT. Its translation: CASSLLQGNQPQHF.

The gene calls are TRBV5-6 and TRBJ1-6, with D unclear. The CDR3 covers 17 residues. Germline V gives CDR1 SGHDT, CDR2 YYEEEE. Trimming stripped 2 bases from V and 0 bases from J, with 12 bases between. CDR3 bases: TGTGCCAGCAGCTTTAAGAGGCGGAGCTCCTATAATTCACCCCTCCACTTT. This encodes CASSFKRRSSYNSPLHF.

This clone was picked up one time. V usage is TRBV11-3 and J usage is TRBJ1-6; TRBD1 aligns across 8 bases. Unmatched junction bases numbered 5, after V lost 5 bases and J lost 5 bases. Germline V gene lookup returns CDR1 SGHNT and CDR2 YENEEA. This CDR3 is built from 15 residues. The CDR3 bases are TGTGCCAGCAGCCTGGGACAGGCTCATAATTCACCCCTCCACTTT. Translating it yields CASSLGQAHNSPLHF.

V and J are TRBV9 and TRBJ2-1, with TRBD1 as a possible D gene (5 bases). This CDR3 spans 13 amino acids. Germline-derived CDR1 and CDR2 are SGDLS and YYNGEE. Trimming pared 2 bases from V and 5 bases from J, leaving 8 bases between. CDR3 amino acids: CASSVQGNNEQFF. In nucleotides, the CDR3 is TGTGCCAGCAGCGTCCAGGGAAACAATGAGCAGTTCTTC.

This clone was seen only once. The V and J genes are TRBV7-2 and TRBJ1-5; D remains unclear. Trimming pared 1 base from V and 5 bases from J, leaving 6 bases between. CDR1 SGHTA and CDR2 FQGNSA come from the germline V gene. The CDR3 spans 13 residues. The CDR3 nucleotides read TGTGCCAGCAGCTTAGTTGGGCATCAGCCCCAGCATTTT. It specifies CASSLVGHQPQHF.

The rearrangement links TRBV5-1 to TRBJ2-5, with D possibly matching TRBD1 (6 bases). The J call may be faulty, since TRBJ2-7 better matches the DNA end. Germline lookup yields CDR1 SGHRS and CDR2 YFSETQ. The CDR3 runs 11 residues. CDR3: CASRDSFEQYF. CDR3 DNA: TGCGCCAGCAGGGACAGTTTCGAGCAGTACTTC.